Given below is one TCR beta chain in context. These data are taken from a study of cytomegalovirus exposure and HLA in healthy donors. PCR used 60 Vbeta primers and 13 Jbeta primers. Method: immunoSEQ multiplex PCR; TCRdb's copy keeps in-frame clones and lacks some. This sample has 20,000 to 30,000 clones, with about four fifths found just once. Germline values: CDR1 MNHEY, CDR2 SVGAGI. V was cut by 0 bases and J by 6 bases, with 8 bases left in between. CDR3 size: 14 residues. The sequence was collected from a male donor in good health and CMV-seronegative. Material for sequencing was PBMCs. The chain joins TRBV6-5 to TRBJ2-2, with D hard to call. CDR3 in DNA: TGTGCCAGCAGTTACTCCAGGTTTCCCGGGGAGCTGTTTTTT. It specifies CASSYSRFPGELFF.